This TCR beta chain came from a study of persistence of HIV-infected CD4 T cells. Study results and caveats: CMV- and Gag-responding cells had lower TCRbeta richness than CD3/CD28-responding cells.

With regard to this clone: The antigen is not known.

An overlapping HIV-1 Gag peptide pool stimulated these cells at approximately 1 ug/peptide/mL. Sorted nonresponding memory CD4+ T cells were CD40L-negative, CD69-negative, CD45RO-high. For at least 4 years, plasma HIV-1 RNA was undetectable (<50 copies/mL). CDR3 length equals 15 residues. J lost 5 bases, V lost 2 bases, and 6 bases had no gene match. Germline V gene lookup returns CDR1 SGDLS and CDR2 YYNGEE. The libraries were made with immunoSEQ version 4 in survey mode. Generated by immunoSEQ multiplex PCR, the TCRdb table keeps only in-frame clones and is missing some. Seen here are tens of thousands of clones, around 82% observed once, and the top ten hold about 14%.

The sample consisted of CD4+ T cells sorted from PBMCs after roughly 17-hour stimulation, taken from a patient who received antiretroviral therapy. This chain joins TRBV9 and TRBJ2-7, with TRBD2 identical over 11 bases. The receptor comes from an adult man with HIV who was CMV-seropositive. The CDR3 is CASSVVAGGPDEQYF. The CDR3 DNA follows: TGTGCCAGCAGCGTGGTAGCGGGAGGGCCCGACGAGCAGTACTTC.